This TCR beta chain was obtained from a study of blood T cell repertoires in COVID-19. Study-wide background: T cells, B-cell-depleted T cells, or PBMCs supplied cDNA or gDNA.

This CDR3 spans 15 amino acids. The V and J ends lost 0 bases and 1 base respectively, with 6 bases between them. CDR1 is SGHTA, CDR2 FQGTGA, per germline. Measured with immunoSEQ multiplex PCR; TCRdb has only the in-frame clones, and not every one. The table includes approximately 140,000 clones, approximately 86% detected once. This TCR derives from a woman in her sixties with active or convalescent COVID-19. This chain uses TRBV7-3 with TRBJ1-4, with D hard to call. Sequencing was done on a sample of peripheral blood. The CDR3 bases are TGTGCCAGCAGCTTAACGCCAGGAACTAATGAAAAACTGTTTTTT. Its protein is CASSLTPGTNEKLFF.